The clone carrying this T cell receptor beta chain has just a few counts. Antigen unknown. The CDR3 is 16 residues long. Germline CDR1 SGHTA, CDR2 FQGNSA. The germline V and J ends were trimmed by 5 bases and 0 bases, with 14 bases remaining between them. This record belongs to a study of response to subunit inactivated influenza vaccine. Study conclusions and caveats: The authors suggested that few new T cells are recruited per seasonal influenza vaccination.

Each CDR3 protein is one row after TCRdb ran MiXCR on the RT-PCR reads. The repertoire holds around 570,000 distinct CDR3 sequences, with 6.5% to 8% as singletons. The sequence was collected from a man aged 45-69 years who received an inactivated influenza vaccine. The sample in question was PBMCs from blood, obtained around 25 months after vaccination. This sequence joins TRBV7-2 and TRBJ1-3, with a weak D call TRBD1 (5 bases). In DNA, the CDR3 is TGTGCCAGCAGCGCAGACAGCGGGAGCTCTGGAAACACCATATATTTT. Protein sequence: CASSADSGSSGNTIYF.